The 4 T cell receptor beta chains in this list originate from one sample, sequenced in a study of a mutant IDH1 vaccine in newly diagnosed glioma. For these TCRs, the target antigens are not known. Time point specified: week 23, last vaccination. Each dose delivered 300 ug of mutant IDH1 20-mer peptide subcutaneously with imiquimod. TCRdb keeps only in-frame clones here, not all; method: immunoSEQ multiplex PCR. Among roughly 30,000 clones listed, roughly 80% were seen once. The sequences come from PBMCs, collected from a glioma patient whose treatment included an IDH1 peptide vaccine. These receptors all come from a woman aged 25 to 39 with glioma.

The chain couples TRBV14 to TRBJ1-2, with D tentatively TRBD1 (5 bases). Germline CDR1 SGHDN, CDR2 FVKESK. The CDR3 sequence is 15 residues long. Deletions cut 0 bases from V and 2 bases from J, with 10 bases between. The CDR3 region is CASSQDPGDNYGYTF. As DNA, the CDR3 is TGTGCCAGCAGCCAAGACCCCGGGGACAACTATGGCTACACCTTC.

V is TRBV11-2 and J is TRBJ1-3; the match to TRBD1 covers 7 bases. Germline assignment: CDR1 SGHAT and CDR2 FQNNGV. This CDR3 is built from 13 residues. With V trimmed by 5 bases and J by 6 bases, 4 bases remained unmatched. This CDR3 reads CASSPGQENTIYF. CDR3 bases: TGTGCCAGCAGCCCTGGACAGGAAAACACCATATATTTT.

The chain couples TRBV4-1 to TRBJ2-7, with 8 positions matching TRBD1. The ends lost 1 base at V and 7 bases at J; junction bases unmatched: 3. The CDR3 extends over 13 amino acids. Germline CDR1 MGHRA, CDR2 YSYEKL. The CDR3 coding sequence is TGCGCCAGCAGCCAAGGGACAGGGACAGAGCAGTACTTC. Protein sequence: CASSQGTGTEQYF.

J is TRBJ1-2 and V is TRBV4-1; no reliable D call. The germline V gene has CDR1 MGHRA and CDR2 YSYEKL. V was cut by 1 base and J by 3 bases, with 3 bases left in between. The CDR3 covers 12 residues. Written as DNA, the CDR3 is TGCGCCAGCAGCCAAGGCGACTATGGCTACACCTTC. Translating it yields CASSQGDYGYTF.